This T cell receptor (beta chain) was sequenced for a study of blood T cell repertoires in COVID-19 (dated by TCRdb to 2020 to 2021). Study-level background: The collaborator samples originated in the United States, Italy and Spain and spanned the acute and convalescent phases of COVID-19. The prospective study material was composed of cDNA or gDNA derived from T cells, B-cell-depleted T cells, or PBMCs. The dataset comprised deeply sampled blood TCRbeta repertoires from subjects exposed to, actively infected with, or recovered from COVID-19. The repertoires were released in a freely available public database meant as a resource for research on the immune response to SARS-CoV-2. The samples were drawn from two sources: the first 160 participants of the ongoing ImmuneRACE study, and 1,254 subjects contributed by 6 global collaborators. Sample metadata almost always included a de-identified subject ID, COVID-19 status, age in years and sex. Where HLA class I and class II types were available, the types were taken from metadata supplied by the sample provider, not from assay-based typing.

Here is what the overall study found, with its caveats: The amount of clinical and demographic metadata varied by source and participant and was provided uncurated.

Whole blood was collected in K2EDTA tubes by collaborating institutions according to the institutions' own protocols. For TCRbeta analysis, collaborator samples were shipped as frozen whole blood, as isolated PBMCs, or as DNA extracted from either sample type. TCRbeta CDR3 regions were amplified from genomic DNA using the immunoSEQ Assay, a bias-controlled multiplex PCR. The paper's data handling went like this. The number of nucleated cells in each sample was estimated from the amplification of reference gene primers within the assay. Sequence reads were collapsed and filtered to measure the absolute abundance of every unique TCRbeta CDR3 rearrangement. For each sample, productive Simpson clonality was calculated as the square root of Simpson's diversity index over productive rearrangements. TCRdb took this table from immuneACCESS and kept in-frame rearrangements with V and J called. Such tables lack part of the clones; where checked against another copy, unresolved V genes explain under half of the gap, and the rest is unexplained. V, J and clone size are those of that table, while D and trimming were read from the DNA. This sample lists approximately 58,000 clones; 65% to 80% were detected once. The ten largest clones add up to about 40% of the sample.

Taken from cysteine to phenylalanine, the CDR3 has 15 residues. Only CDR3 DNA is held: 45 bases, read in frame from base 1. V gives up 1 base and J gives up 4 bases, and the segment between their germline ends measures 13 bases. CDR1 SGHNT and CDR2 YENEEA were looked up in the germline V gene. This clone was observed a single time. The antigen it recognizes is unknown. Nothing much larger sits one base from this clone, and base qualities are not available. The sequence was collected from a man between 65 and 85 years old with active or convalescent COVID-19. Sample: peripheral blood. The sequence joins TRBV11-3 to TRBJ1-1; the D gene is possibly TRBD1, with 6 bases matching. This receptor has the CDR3 CASSLAAGVGTEAFF. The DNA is TGTGCCAGCAGCTTAGCGGCAGGGGTCGGCACTGAAGCTTTCTTT.